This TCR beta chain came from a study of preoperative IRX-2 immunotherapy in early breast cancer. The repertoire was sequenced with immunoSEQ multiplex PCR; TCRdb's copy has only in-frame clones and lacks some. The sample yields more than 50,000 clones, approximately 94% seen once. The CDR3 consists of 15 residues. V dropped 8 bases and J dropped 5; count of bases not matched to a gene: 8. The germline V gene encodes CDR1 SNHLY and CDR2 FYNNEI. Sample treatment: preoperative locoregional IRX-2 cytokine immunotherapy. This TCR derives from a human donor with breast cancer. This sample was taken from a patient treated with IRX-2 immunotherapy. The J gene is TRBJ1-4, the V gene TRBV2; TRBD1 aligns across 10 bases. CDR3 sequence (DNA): TGTGCCAGCGCGGAGTCGGGACAGGGGAATGAAAAACTGTTTTTT. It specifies CASAESGQGNEKLFF.